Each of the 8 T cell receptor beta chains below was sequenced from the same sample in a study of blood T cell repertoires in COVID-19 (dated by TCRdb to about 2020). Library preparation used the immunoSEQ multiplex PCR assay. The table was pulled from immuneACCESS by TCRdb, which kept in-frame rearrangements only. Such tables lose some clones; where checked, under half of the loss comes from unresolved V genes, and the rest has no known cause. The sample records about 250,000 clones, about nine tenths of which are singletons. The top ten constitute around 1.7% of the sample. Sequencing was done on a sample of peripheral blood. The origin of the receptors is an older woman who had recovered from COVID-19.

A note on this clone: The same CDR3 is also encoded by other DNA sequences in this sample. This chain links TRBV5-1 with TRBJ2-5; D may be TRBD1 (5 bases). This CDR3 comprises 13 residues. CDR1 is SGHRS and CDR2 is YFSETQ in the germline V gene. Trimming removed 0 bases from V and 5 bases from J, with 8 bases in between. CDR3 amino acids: CASSLGQGETQYF. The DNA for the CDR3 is TGCGCCAGCAGCTTGGGCCAGGGCGAGACCCAGTACTTC. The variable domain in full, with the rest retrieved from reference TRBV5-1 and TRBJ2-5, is KAGVTQTPRYLIKTRGQQVTLSCSPISGHRSVSWYQQTPGQGLQFLFEYFSETQRNKGNFPGRFSGRQFSNSRSEMNVSTLELGDSALYLCASSLGQGETQYFGPGTRLLVL.

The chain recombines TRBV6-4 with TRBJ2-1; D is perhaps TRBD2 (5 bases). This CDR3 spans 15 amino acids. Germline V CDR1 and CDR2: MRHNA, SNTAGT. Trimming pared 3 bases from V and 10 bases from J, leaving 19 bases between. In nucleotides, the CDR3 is TGTGCCAGCAGTGAGAGAGGAGCAGGAGAGGGAGAGCAGTTCTTC. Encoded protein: CASSERGAGEGEQFF.

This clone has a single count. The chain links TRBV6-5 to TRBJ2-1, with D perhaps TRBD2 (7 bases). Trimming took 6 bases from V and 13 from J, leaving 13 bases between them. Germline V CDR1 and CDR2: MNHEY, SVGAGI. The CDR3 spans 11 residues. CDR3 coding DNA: TGTGCCAGCAGCAGCGGGACATCTCAGTTCTTC. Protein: CASSSGTSQFF.

CDR3 bases: TGTGCCAGCAGCCGATCTGGGCGGGGTATGGAGACCCAGTACTTC. Translated, it gives CASSRSGRGMETQYF. The chain couples TRBV7-9 to TRBJ2-5; D might be TRBD2 (6 bases). CDR3 length: 15 residues. Deletions cut 5 bases from V and 5 bases from J, with 18 bases between. Per germline, CDR1 SEHNR and CDR2 FQNEAQ (reference sequence).

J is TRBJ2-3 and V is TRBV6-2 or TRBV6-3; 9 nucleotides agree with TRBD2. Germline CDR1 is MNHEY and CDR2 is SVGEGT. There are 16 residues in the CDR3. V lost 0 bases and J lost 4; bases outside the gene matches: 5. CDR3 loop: CASSYSASGKPDTQYF. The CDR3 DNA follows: TGTGCCAGCAGTTACTCGGCTAGCGGGAAACCAGATACGCAGTATTTT.

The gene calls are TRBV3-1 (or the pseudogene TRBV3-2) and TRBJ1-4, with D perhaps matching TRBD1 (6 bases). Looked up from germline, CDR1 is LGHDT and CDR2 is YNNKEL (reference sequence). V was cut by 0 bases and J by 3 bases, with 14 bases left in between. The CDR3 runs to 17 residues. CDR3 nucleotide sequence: TGTGCCAGCAGCCAAGACAGGGGCGCGGGGGCTAATGAAAAACTGTTTTTT. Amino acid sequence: CASSQDRGAGANEKLFF.

The CDR3 protein is CASRDLGAPIVAFF. The DNA of the CDR3 is TGTGCCAGCAGGGACCTGGGGGCCCCCATTGTTGCTTTCTTT. The chain couples TRBV6-5 to TRBJ1-1; D perhaps matches TRBD1 (6 bases). The germline V gene has CDR1 MNHEY and CDR2 SVGAGI. The germline V and J ends were trimmed by 6 bases and 11 bases, with 22 bases remaining between them. This CDR3 is built from 14 residues.

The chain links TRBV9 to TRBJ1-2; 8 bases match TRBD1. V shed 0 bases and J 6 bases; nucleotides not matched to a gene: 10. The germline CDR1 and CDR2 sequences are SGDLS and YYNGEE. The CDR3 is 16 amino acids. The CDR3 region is CASSVVGAGGLNGYTF. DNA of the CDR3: TGTGCCAGCAGCGTAGTGGGGGCAGGGGGCTTGAATGGCTACACCTTC.